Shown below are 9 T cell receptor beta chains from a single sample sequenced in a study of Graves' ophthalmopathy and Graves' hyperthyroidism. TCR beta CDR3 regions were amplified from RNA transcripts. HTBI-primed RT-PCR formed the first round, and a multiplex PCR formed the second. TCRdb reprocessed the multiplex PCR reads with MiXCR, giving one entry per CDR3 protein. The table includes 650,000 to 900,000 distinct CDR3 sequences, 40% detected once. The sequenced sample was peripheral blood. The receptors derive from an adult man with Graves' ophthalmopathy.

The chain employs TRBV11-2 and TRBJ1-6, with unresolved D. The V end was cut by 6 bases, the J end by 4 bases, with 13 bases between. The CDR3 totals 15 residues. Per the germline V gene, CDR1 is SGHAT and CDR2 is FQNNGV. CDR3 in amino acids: CASSRLDGYNSPLHF. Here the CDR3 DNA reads TGTGCCAGCAGTCGACTGGACGGGTATAATTCACCCCTCCACTTT. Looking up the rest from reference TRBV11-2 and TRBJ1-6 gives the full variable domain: EAGVAQSPRYKIIEKRQSVAFWCNPISGHATLYWYQQILGQGPKLLIQFQNNGVVDDSQLPKDRFSAERLKGVDSTLKIQPAKLEDSAVYLCASSRLDGYNSPLHFGNGTRLTVT.

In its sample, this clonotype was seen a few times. CDR3 loop: CASSLDPDTAAEQYF. CDR3 coding DNA: TGTGCCAGCAGCTTAGATCCCGATACAGCCGCTGAGCAGTACTTC. The chain combines TRBV7-9 with TRBJ2-7; D gene ambiguous. V was shortened by 1 base and J by 7 bases, with 17 bases between the two germline ends. Germline V gene sequence: CDR1 SEHNR, CDR2 FQNEAQ (reference sequence). The CDR3 has 15 amino acids.

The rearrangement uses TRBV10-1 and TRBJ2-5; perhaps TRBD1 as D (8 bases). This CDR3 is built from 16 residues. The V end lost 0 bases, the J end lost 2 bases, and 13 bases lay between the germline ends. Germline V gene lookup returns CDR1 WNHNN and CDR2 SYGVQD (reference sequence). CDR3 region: CASSESGQGGQETQYF. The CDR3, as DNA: TGCGCCAGCAGTGAGTCAGGACAGGGAGGGCAAGAGACCCAGTACTTC.

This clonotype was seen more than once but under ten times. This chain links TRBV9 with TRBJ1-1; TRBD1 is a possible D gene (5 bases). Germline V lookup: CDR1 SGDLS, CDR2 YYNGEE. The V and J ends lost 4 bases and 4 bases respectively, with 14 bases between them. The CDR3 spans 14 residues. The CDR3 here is CASSPGGTGTEAFF. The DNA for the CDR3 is TGTGCCAGCAGCCCCGGGGGGACGGGCACTGAAGCTTTCTTT. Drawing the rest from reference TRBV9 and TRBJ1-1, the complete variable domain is DSGVTQTPKHLITATGQRVTLRCSPRSGDLSVYWYQQSLDQGLQFLIQYYNGEERAKGNILERFSAQQFPDLHSELNLSSLELGDSALYFCASSPGGTGTEAFFGQGTRLTVV.

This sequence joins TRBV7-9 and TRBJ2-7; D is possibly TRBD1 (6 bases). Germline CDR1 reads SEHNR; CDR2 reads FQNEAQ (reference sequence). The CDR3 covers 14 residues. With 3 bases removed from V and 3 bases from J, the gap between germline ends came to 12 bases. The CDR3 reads CASSFNRDNYEQYF. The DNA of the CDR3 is TGTGCCAGCAGCTTTAACCGGGACAACTACGAGCAGTACTTC.

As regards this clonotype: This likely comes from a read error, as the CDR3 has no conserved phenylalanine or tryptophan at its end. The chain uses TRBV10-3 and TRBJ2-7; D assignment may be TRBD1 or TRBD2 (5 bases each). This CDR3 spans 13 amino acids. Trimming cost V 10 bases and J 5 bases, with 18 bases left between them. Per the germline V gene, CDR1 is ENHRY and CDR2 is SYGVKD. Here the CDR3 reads CATRESPGDEQYL. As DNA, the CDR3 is TGTGCCACCAGGGAGTCCCCTGGCGACGAGCAGTACCTC.

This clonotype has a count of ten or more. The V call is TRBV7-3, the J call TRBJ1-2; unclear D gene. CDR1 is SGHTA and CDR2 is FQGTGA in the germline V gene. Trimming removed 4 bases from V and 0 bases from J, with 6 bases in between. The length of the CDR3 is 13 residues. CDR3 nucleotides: TGTGCCAGCAGCTCGACACCTAACTATGGCTACACCTTC. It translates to CASSSTPNYGYTF.

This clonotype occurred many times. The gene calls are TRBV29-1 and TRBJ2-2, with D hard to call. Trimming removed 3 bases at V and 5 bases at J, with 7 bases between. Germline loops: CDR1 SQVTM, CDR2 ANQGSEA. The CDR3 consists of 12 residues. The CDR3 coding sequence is TGCAGCGTTGATGTGGCGACCGGGGAGCTGTTTTTT. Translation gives CSVDVATGELFF.

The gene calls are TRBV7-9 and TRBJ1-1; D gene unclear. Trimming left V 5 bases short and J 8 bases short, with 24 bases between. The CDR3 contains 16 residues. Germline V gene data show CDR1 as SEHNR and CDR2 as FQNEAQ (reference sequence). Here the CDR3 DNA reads TGTGCCAGCAGCCATCCGGACGGAAAGTCCTCCTTCGAAGCTTTCTTT. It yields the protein CASSHPDGKSSFEAFF.